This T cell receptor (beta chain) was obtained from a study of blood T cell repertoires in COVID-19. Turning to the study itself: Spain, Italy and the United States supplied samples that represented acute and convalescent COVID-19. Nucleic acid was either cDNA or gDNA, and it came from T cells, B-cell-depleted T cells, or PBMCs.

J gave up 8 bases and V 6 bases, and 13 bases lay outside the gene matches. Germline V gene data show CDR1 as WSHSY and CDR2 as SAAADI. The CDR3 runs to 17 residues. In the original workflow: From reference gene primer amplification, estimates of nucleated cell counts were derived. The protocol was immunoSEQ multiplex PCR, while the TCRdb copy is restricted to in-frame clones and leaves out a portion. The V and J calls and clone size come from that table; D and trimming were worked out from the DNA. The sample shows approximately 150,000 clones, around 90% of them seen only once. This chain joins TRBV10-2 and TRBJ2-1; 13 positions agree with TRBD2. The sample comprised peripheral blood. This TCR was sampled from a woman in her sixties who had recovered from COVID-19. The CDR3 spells CASSPITSGGAGDEQFF. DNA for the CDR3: TGCGCCAGCAGCCCGATTACTAGCGGGGGGGCCGGGGATGAGCAGTTCTTC.